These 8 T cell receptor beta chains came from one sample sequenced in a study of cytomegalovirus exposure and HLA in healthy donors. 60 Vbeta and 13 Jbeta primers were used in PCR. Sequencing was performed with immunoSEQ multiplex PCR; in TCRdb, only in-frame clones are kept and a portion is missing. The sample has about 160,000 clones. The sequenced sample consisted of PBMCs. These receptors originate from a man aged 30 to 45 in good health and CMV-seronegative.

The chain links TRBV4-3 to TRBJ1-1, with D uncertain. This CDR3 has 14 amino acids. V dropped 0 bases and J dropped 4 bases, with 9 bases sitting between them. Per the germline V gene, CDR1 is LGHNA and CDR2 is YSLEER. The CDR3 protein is CASSQELQTTEAFF. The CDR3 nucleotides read TGCGCCAGCAGCCAAGAACTTCAAACCACTGAAGCTTTCTTT.

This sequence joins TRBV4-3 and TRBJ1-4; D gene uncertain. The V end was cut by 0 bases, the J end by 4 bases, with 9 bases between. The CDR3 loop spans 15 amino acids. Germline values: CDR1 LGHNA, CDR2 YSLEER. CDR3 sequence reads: CASSQDPQSNEKLFF. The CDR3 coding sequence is TGCGCCAGCAGCCAAGATCCACAGAGTAATGAAAAACTGTTTTTT.

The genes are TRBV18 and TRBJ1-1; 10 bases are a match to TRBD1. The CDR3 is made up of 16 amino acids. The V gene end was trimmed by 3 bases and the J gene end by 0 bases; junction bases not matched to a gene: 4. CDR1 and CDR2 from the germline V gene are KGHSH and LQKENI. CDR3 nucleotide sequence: TGTGCCAGCTCACCCCGGGACAGGGGTGTGAACACTGAAGCTTTCTTT. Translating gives CASSPRDRGVNTEAFF. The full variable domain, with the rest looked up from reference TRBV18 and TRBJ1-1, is NAGVMQNPRHLVRRRGQEARLRCSPMKGHSHVYWYRQLPEEGLKFMVYLQKENIIDESGMPKERFSAEFPKEGPSILRIQQVVRGDSAAYFCASSPRDRGVNTEAFFGQGTRLTVV.

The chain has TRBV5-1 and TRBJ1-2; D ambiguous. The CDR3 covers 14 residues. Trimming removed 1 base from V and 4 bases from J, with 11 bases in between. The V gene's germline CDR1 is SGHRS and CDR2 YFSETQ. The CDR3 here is CASSLSGEGYGYTF. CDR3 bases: TGCGCCAGCAGCTTGTCCGGGGAAGGCTATGGCTACACCTTC.

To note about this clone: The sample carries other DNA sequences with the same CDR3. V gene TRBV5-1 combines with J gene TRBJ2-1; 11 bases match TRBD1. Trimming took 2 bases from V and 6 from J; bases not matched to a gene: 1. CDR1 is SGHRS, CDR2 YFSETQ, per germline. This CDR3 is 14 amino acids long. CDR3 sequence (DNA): TGCGCCAGCAGCTTAGGGACAGGGGGCAATGAGCAGTTCTTC. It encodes CASSLGTGGNEQFF.

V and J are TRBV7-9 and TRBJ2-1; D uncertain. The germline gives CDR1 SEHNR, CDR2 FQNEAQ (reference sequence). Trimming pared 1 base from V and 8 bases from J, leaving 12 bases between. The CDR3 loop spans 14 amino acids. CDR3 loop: CASSLGPRVDEQFF. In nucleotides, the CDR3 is TGTGCCAGCAGCTTAGGTCCTAGAGTGGATGAGCAGTTCTTC.

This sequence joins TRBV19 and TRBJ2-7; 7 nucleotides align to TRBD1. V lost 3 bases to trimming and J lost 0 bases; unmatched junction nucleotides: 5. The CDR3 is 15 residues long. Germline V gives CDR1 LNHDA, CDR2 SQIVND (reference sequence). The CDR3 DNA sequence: TGTGCCAGTAGTATGGGGACAGCCCTCTCCTACGAGCAGTACTTC. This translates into CASSMGTALSYEQYF.

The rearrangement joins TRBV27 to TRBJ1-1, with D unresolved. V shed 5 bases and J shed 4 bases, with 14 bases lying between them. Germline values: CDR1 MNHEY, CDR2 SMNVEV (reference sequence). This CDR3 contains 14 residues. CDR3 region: CASSLTWAGTEAFF. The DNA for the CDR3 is TGTGCCAGCAGTCTAACGTGGGCGGGCACTGAAGCTTTCTTT.